This record looks at one TCR beta chain sequence and its context. These data are taken from a study of blood T cell repertoires in COVID-19. The method was immunoSEQ multiplex PCR; TCRdb's version includes in-frame clones alone and lacks a portion of them. The table records 240,000 or so clones, about 90% of them present only once. The CDR3 extends over 15 amino acids. V dropped 0 bases and J dropped 3; count of bases not matched to a gene: 3. The germline gives CDR1 MNHEY, CDR2 SMNVEV (reference sequence). The clonotype comes from a woman in her 30s who had recovered from COVID-19. Input material: peripheral blood. The rearrangement joins TRBV27 to TRBJ2-7; 9 nucleotides match TRBD1. CDR3 region: CASSLSGTGIYEQYF. The CDR3, as DNA: TGTGCCAGCAGTTTATCCGGGACAGGGATCTACGAGCAGTACTTC.